One and the same sample provided the 19 T cell receptor beta chains below, sequenced in a study of CD8 T cells in ankylosing spondylitis. Their antigens are not known. TCRdb re-derived calls from the 5' RACE reads in MiXCR, one entry per CDR3 protein. This table holds over 450,000 distinct CDR3 sequences, 10% to 15% found once. Overall study results and limits: A TCR beta motif made of several highly homologous variants seemed typical of ankylosing spondylitis blood.

Material for sequencing was blood, either unsorted or a sorted T cell fraction (not recorded which). These receptors all come from a male donor with ankylosing spondylitis.

This clonotype has a count of ten or more. The chain couples TRBV5-1 to TRBJ2-7; 9 bases agree with TRBD1. The junction had 5 bases not matched to a gene; V was cut back by 3 bases and J by 4 bases. This CDR3 has 14 amino acids. Germline CDR1 SGHRS, CDR2 YFSETQ. The CDR3 DNA reads as TGCGCCAGCAGCTCACAGGGGGCGCAGTACGAGCAGTACTTC. Translation gives CASSSQGAQYEQYF. Combining the CDR3 with reference TRBV5-1 and TRBJ2-7 gives the whole variable domain KAGVTQTPRYLIKTRGQQVTLSCSPISGHRSVSWYQQTPGQGLQFLFEYFSETQRNKGNFPGRFSGRQFSNSRSEMNVSTLELGDSALYLCASSSQGAQYEQYFGPGTRLTVT.

V is TRBV27 and J is TRBJ2-4, with TRBD2 identical over 7 bases. This CDR3 spans 17 amino acids. The ends lost 4 bases at V and 0 bases at J; junction bases unmatched: 9. Germline V gene lookup returns CDR1 MNHEY and CDR2 SMNVEV (reference sequence). The chain's CDR3 is CASSSQQRGLAKNIQYF. CDR3 nucleotides: TGTGCCAGCAGTTCCCAACAGCGGGGACTAGCCAAAAACATTCAGTACTTC.

The table lists this clonotype with a few counts. J is TRBJ2-5 and V is TRBV20-1; possible D gene TRBD2, 6 bases. The V end lost 3 bases, the J end lost 3 bases, and 14 bases lay between the germline ends. Germline values: CDR1 DFQATT, CDR2 SNEGSKA (reference sequence). The CDR3 runs to 14 residues. The CDR3 loop is CSAREAGRKETQYF. The CDR3 nucleotides are TGCAGTGCTAGGGAGGCGGGACGGAAAGAGACCCAGTACTTC.

This clonotype was detected a few times. V is TRBV11-2 and J is TRBJ1-1; 7 bases are a match to TRBD1. The CDR3 is 19 residues long. Germline CDR1 is SGHAT and CDR2 is FQNNGV. The V and J ends lost 5 bases and 1 base, in that order; junction bases with no gene match: 19. CDR3 sequence reads: CASSIYSTGNGVGNTEAFF. DNA for the CDR3: TGTGCCAGCAGCATTTACTCGACAGGGAACGGAGTTGGGAACACTGAAGCTTTCTTT.

This clonotype was detected only a few times. This rearrangement joins TRBV20-1 to TRBJ2-7; D may be TRBD2 (6 bases). Germline lookup yields CDR1 DFQATT and CDR2 SNEGSKA (reference sequence). CDR3 length: 15 residues. The V and J ends lost 5 bases and 2 bases respectively, with 19 bases between them. The CDR3: CSARTVIGGAYEQYF. The CDR3 DNA is TGCAGTGCTCGGACTGTCATCGGGGGAGCCTACGAGCAGTACTTC.

The sample holds a few counts of this clonotype. The chain recombines TRBV3-1 with TRBJ2-1; D uncertain. CDR3 length: 12 residues. Trimming took 6 bases from V and 7 from J, leaving 10 bases between them. Germline V gene sequence: CDR1 LGHDT, CDR2 YNNKEL (reference sequence). The CDR3 spells CASSHDTNEQFF. CDR3 sequence (DNA): TGTGCCAGCAGTCACGATACGAATGAGCAGTTCTTC.

As concerns this clonotype: Germline and junction disagree at one end, which may indicate a read error. This chain links TRBV10-3 with TRBJ1-3; D is possibly TRBD1 (6 bases). This CDR3 comprises 14 residues. Germline CDR1 reads ENHRY; CDR2 reads SYGVKD. The CDR3 sequence: CAISDGGAGNTVYF. The CDR3 DNA follows: TGTGCCATCAGTGACGGGGGGGCCGGAAACACCGTATATTTT.

There are a few counts of this clonotype. This chain joins TRBV20-1 and TRBJ2-5; 7 positions agree with TRBD2. The CDR3 is made up of 16 amino acids. The germline gives CDR1 DFQATT, CDR2 SNEGSKA (reference sequence). V dropped 2 bases and J dropped 5; count of bases not matched to a gene: 14. The CDR3 reads CSARKIARTSGETQYF. Here the CDR3 DNA reads TGCAGTGCTAGAAAAATAGCGAGGACTAGTGGGGAGACCCAGTACTTC.

V usage is TRBV6-5 and J usage is TRBJ1-2; no definite D call. The V gene's germline CDR1 is MNHEY and CDR2 SVGAGI. The CDR3 extends over 13 amino acids. V lost 0 bases, J lost 8 bases, and 10 bases lay in between. Written as DNA, the CDR3 is TGTGCCAGCAGTTACTCCGATGGCGGAGGCTACACCTTC. Its translation is CASSYSDGGGYTF.

The chain recombines TRBV29-1 with TRBJ1-2; D remains ambiguous. Trimming took off 5 bases at V and 8 bases at J, with 15 bases between the two ends. Germline CDR1 reads SQVTM; CDR2 reads ANQGSEA. The CDR3 runs 12 residues. The CDR3: CSVRTPYRGYTF. The DNA of the CDR3 is TGCAGCGTTAGGACGCCTTATCGCGGCTACACCTTC.

This clonotype was recorded at least ten times. The rearrangement links TRBV21-1 to TRBJ2-7; the table names TRBD2, a call not compared with the DNA. TRBV21-1 is given as a pseudogene. CDR3 size: 18 residues. The CDR3 spells CASSKALPSGRVFYEQYV. For the CDR3, the DNA is TGTGCCAGCAGCAAAGCGCTCCCTAGCGGGAGAGTATTCTACGAGCAGTACGTC.

The genes are TRBV20-1 and TRBJ1-1; TRBD1 matches 9 bases. CDR1 and CDR2 from the germline V gene are DFQATT and SNEGSKA (reference sequence). V gave up 1 base and J gave up 3 bases; unmatched junction bases: 6. The CDR3 is made up of 15 amino acids. CDR3 DNA: TGCAGTGCTAGAGTACAGGGGGCGAGGGACACTGAAGCTTTCTTT. This codes for CSARVQGARDTEAFF.

The chain employs TRBV29-1 and TRBJ2-7; no reliable D call. The CDR3 consists of 16 residues. Germline-derived CDR1 and CDR2 are SQVTM and ANQGSEA. Between the trimmed V and J ends, which lost 0 bases and 3 bases, there was a span of 18 bases. The CDR3 coding sequence is TGCAGCGTTGAAGACGGCTCGCGCCAGAAAAACTACGAGCAGTACGTC. It encodes CSVEDGSRQKNYEQYV.

This clonotype appeared a few times. The J gene is TRBJ2-1, the V gene TRBV20-1; 8 bases are a match to TRBD2. In germline, CDR1 is DFQATT, CDR2 SNEGSKA (reference sequence). V was clipped by 2 bases and J by 8 bases; unmatched bases: 14. The CDR3 is 16 residues long. The CDR3 DNA reads TGCAGTGCTAGAAAAGTCGTCGGGAGGGCCGGGGATGAGCAGTTCTTC. It is translated as CSARKVVGRAGDEQFF.

This clonotype was picked up a small number of times. This chain joins TRBV27 and TRBJ2-7, with D possibly TRBD1 on 6 matching bases. CDR1 and CDR2 (germline): MNHEY, SMNVEV (reference sequence). The V end lost 4 bases, the J end lost 4 bases, and 14 bases lay between the germline ends. CDR3 length: 14 residues. The CDR3 region has the DNA TGTGCCAGCAGTTATACAGGGACGGGATACGAGCAGTACTTC. This codes for CASSYTGTGYEQYF.

This clonotype has at least ten counts. V and J are TRBV12-3 or TRBV12-4 and TRBJ2-1, with TRBD2 matching 11 bases. Losses at the gene ends were 9 bases for V and 6 bases for J; bases not matched to a gene: 13. The CDR3 runs 16 residues. CDR3 protein: CASSDPGTSGANEQFF. In DNA form, the CDR3 reads TGTGCCAGTTCTGACCCTGGGACTAGCGGAGCCAATGAGCAGTTCTTC.

J is TRBJ1-4 and V is TRBV24-1, with 7 bases lining up with TRBD1. The CDR3 extends over 16 amino acids. The junction had 13 bases not matched to a gene; V was cut back by 3 bases and J by 10 bases. Germline V CDR1 and CDR2: KGHDR, SFDVKD. CDR3 residues: CATSDTSKGAPGKLFF. The CDR3, as DNA: TGTGCCACCAGTGATACTTCGAAGGGGGCGCCTGGAAAACTGTTTTTT.

There are a few counts of this clonotype. The chain uses TRBV5-1 and TRBJ2-1, with 8 bases identical to TRBD2. This CDR3 is 15 amino acids long. Germline V gene lookup returns CDR1 SGHRS and CDR2 YFSETQ. V lost 4 bases and J lost 4; bases outside the gene matches: 7. Here the CDR3 DNA reads TGCGCCAGCAGCCTACTAGCGGAAAGTTACAATGAGCAGTTCTTC. It yields the protein CASSLLAESYNEQFF.

This sequence joins TRBV25-1 and TRBJ2-1; unclear D gene. The V gene's germline CDR1 is MGHDK and CDR2 SYGVNS. CDR3 length: 14 amino acids. V was pared by 11 bases and J by 5 bases, with 19 bases between. The CDR3 region is CAGTRSLLNNEQFF. DNA for the CDR3: TGTGCCGGCACGCGCAGTCTCTTGAACAATGAGCAGTTCTTC.